The rows below give T cell receptor beta chains drawn from one sample of a study of CD8 T cell repertoires and HIV-1 epitope variants. Profiled with immunoSEQ multiplex PCR; TCRdb holds only in-frame clones, not every one. The sample has about 4,500 clones, 69% seen once. No cognate antigen is known for these TCRs. Sequencing was done on a sample of cultured CD8+ T cells derived from PBMCs. The receptors derive from a male donor with HIV. CDR3s include the opening cysteine and the closing phenylalanine or tryptophan. Some rows have no size entry. The others give once, few or many, or a class for an expanded clone.

v_call	clone_size	j_call	cdr3_length	cdr3_aa
TRBV9	NA	TRBJ2-7	14	CASSVGTGLYEQYF
TRBV27	NA	TRBJ2-1	17	CASSFAGAPMYYNEQFF
TRBV25-1	NA	TRBJ2-2	14	CASSEREPTGELFF
TRBV9	NA	TRBJ2-3	18	CASSMPGPGQISADTQYF
TRBV28	medium-sized	TRBJ2-5	14	CASSSPLGGETQYF
TRBV28	NA	TRBJ2-3	15	CASSLDSGRTDTQYF
TRBV27	NA	TRBJ1-5	13	CASSRDSNQPQHF
TRBV19	NA	TRBJ2-3	14	CASSTGPETDTQYF
TRBV7-9	once	TRBJ2-1	16	CASSLAGQGSYNEQFF
TRBV5-1	NA	TRBJ2-7	12	CASEGDSYEQYF
TRBV27	NA	TRBJ2-3	17	CASSYPTSGGDTDTQYF
TRBV11-2	NA	TRBJ2-1	16	CASSLGPTGRANEQFF
TRBV7-9	NA	TRBJ1-3	18	CASSLSRAPLTSGNTIYF
TRBV9	NA	TRBJ2-7	10	CASSVNEQYF
TRBV19	NA	TRBJ2-7	12	CASSPSGGANYF
TRBV2	NA	TRBJ2-7	14	CASSDPRSSYEQYF
TRBV28	NA	TRBJ1-6	16	CASSLEGPSYNSPLHF
TRBV19	NA	TRBJ1-5	12	CASSIRYSREHF
TRBV10-1	NA	TRBJ2-1	19	CASSESIRLAGVEYNEQFF
TRBV4-2	NA	TRBJ2-7	14	CASSLGQYLREQYF
TRBV5-6	NA	TRBJ1-2	14	CASSPTGKDYGYTF
TRBV11-2	NA	TRBJ2-3	17	CASSPRVVPPGTDTQYF
TRBV28	NA	TRBJ1-2	12	CACQGQGYGYTF
TRBV27	medium-sized	TRBJ2-2	12	CASSFGTGELFF
TRBV7-9	NA	TRBJ2-3	14	CASSLASVGDTQYF
TRBV7-9	NA	TRBJ2-1	14	CASSWTSGNDEQFF
TRBV7-9	NA	TRBJ2-2	14	CASSSGLAPGELFF
TRBV6-5	NA	TRBJ2-7	13	CASSLGVLGEQYF
TRBV5-6	NA	TRBJ2-7	13	CASSLGSSYEQYF
TRBV5-1	NA	TRBJ2-5	15	CASSLTAGYQETQYF
TRBV4-2	NA	TRBJ2-3	16	CASSPTSGVATDTQYF
TRBV7-6	NA	TRBJ1-1	14	CASSPGSLYTEAFF
TRBV19	few	TRBJ2-7	15	CASSIAGDSLYEQYF
TRBV6-5	NA	TRBJ1-1	16	CASSYANRGMNTEAFF